This T cell receptor (beta chain) is from a study of identical twins. V was trimmed by 2 bases and J by 5 bases, leaving 6 bases between them. The CDR3 loop spans 13 amino acids. Germline V gives CDR1 KGHSH, CDR2 LQKENI. TCRdb independently ran MiXCR on the 5' RACE reads; one entry per CDR3 protein. The repertoire has hundreds of thousands of distinct CDR3 sequences, under 25% of them found once; the top ten carry 0.48%. This same sample was also taken into another study, of yellow fever vaccine responses in identical twins.

The chain combines TRBV18 with TRBJ1-4, with D unclear. The receptor comes from a woman between 18 and 29 years old in good health. The sequenced sample was CD4+ T cells sorted from blood. The CDR3 DNA sequence: TGTGCCAGCTCACCAGGTGAAAATGAAAAACTGTTTTTT. This sequence encodes CASSPGENEKLFF.